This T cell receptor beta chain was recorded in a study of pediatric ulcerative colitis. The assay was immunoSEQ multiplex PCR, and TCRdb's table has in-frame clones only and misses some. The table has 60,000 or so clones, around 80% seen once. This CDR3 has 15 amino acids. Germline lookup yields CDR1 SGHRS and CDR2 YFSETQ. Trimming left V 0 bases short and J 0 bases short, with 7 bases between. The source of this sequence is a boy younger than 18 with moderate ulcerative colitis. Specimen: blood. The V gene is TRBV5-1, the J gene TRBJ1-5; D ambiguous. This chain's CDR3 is CASSLAAGSNQPQHF. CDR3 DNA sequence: TGCGCCAGCAGCTTGGCCGCCGGTAGCAATCAGCCCCAGCATTTT. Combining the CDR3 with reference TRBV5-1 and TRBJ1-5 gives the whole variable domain KAGVTQTPRYLIKTRGQQVTLSCSPISGHRSVSWYQQTPGQGLQFLFEYFSETQRNKGNFPGRFSGRQFSNSRSEMNVSTLELGDSALYLCASSLAAGSNQPQHFGDGTRLSIL.